Included here is one T cell receptor (beta chain) sequence, with context. Its specificity is unknown. CDR3 size: 16 residues. The V end was cut by 3 bases, the J end by 8 bases, with 20 bases between. Germline V gene lookup returns CDR1 SGHRS and CDR2 YFSETQ. The data are from a study of OX40 agonist ivuxolimab in advanced cancers. Overall study findings and caveats: Low clonal expansion, among the lowest seen, marked partial responders at 0.1-3.0 mg/kg.

Clones were read by immunoSEQ multiplex PCR, and TCRdb kept only the in-frame ones, dropping some. Of 80,000 to 100,000 clones in the sample, around 91% were seen once. This clonotype was sampled from an adult with an advanced solid tumor such as melanoma, head and neck, liver or kidney cancer. Sample: CD4+ or CD8+ T cells sorted from blood, taken in a trial of the OX40 agonist ivuxolimab. This chain uses TRBV5-1 with TRBJ1-4; TRBD1 might be the D (6 bases). CDR3 coding DNA: TGCGCCAGCAGCTACCAGGGGTCGACCCCCAGGGAAAAACTGTTTTTT. This sequence encodes CASSYQGSTPREKLFF.